This T cell receptor beta chain originates from a study of cytotoxic CD8 clonotypes in ibrutinib-treated CLL. Study-wide results and caveats: Public clonotypes were uncommon and contracted or stayed stable on treatment.

Produced via immunoSEQ multiplex PCR; TCRdb's table is partial and in-frame only. The sample yields approximately 120,000 clones, 80% to 85% seen once. Remarks on this clone: Its target is unknown.

This CDR3 comprises 14 residues. Germline V gives CDR1 SGHTA, CDR2 FQGTGA. J was trimmed by 5 bases and V by 5 bases; bases with no gene match: 7. The rearrangement uses TRBV7-3 and TRBJ1-2, with 8 nucleotides matching TRBD1. The starting material was PBMCs, obtained after 24 months of ibrutinib treatment. The sequence derives from a human donor with chronic lymphocytic leukemia. CDR3 protein: CASSSGQGGYGYTF. In DNA, the CDR3 is TGTGCCAGCAGCAGCGGACAGGGTGGTTATGGCTACACCTTC.